This T cell receptor beta chain came from a study of blood T cell repertoires in COVID-19. Original processing notes: Researchers report that nucleated cell counts were estimated from reference gene primer amplification. Repertoires were generated with immunoSEQ multiplex PCR, while TCRdb's copy carries only in-frame clones and drops some. V and J calls and clone size follow that table, whereas D and trimming were derived from the DNA. The sample yields roughly 100,000 clones, 89% seen once. Trimming took 5 bases from V and 8 from J, leaving 15 bases between them. Germline-derived CDR1 and CDR2 are SQVTM and ANQGSEA. The CDR3 has 12 residues.

This chain links TRBV29-1 with TRBJ1-1; D remains ambiguous. The sequenced sample was peripheral blood. The receptor was derived from a woman older than 75 in a cohort sampled during active COVID-19. The DNA of the CDR3 is TGCAGCGTTTACGGGCGGGAAATAGAAGCTTTCTTT. It is translated as CSVYGREIEAFF. Drawing the rest from reference TRBV29-1 and TRBJ1-1, the complete variable domain is SAVISQKPSRDICQRGTSLTIQCQVDSQVTMMFWYRQQPGQSLTLIATANQGSEATYESGFVIDKFPISRPNLTFSTLTVSNMSPEDSSIYLCSVYGREIEAFFGQGTRLTVV.